Reported below is one TCR beta chain. Its target is not known. Researchers used 5'RACE with constant-segment primers to make TCR alpha and TCR beta cDNA libraries that carry sample barcodes and UMIs. Using its own MiXCR run on the 5' RACE reads, TCRdb lists one record per CDR3 protein. This repertoire shows about 310,000 distinct CDR3 sequences, roughly 15% found once; its top ten account for roughly a fifth. This record belongs to a study of T-cell memory formation after mild COVID-19. General study findings and limits: CM and EM subsets held most contracting CD4+ clones; EMRA held CD8+ ones. Second-wave clones reaching peak frequency on day 37 lacked confirmed SARS-CoV-2 specificity. Clones contracting over day 15 to 85 were CD4/CD8 balanced, with later expanders leaning CD4+.

There are 15 residues in the CDR3. Germline CDR1 and CDR2: WSHSY and SAAADI. The J segment lost 6 bases and the V segment lost 4 bases, leaving 11 bases of the junction unmatched. This clonotype was sampled from a man between 18 and 29 years old who had mild COVID-19 (a few samples of this study predate the infection). Cell type and time point are not known. This sequence joins TRBV10-2 and TRBJ1-1, with TRBD1 identical over 7 bases. The sample taken for sequencing was PBMCs or a T cell subset sorted from them (not recorded which). CDR3 sequence: CASSGFRGGNAEAFF. The CDR3 DNA sequence: TGCGCCAGCAGTGGTTTCAGGGGGGGAAACGCTGAAGCTTTCTTT.